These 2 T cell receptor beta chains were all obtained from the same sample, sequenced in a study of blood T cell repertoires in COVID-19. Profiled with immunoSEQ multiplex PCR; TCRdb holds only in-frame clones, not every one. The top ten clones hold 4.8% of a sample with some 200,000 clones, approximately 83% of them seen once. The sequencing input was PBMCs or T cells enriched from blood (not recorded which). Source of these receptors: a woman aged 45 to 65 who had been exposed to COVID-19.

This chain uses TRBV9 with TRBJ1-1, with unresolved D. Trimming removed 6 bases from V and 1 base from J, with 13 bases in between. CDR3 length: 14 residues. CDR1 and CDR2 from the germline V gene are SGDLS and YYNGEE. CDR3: CASTPTPGNTEAFF. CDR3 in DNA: TGTGCCAGCACCCCTACGCCGGGGAACACTGAAGCTTTCTTT.

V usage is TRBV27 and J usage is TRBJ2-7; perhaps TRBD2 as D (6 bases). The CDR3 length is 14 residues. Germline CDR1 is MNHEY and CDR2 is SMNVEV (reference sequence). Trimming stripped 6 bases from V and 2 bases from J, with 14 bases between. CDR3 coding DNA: TGTGCCAGCAGGGCCCGGGAGCCCCCCTACGAGCAGTACTTC. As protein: CASRAREPPYEQYF.